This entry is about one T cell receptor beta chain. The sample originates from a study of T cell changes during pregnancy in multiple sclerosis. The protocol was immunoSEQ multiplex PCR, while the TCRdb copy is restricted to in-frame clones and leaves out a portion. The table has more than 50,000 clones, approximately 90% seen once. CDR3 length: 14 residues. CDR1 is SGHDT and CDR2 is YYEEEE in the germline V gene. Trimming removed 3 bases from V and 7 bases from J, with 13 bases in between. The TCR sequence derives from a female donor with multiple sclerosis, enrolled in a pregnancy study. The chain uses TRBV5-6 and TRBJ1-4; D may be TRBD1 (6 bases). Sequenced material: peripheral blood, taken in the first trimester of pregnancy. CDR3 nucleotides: TGTGCCAGCAGCTCCCCAGGGGCGCCTGAAAAACTGTTTTTT. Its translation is CASSSPGAPEKLFF. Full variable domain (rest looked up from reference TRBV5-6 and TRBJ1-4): DAGVTQSPTHLIKTRGQQVTLRCSPKSGHDTVSWYQQALGQGPQFIFQYYEEEERQRGNFPDRFSGHQFPNYSSELNVNALLLGDSALYLCASSSPGAPEKLFFGSGTQLSVL.